A single sample is the source of the 12 T cell receptor beta chains below, sequenced in a study of T cell changes during pregnancy in multiple sclerosis. Assay used: immunoSEQ multiplex PCR; TCRdb lists only in-frame clones, some missing. The data contain 75,000 to 95,000 clones, around 90% of them singletons. Here the sequenced sample was peripheral blood, taken before pregnancy. These receptors were collected from a female donor with multiple sclerosis, enrolled in a pregnancy study.

This sequence joins TRBV29-1 and TRBJ2-2; tentatively, D is TRBD1 (5 bases). The CDR3 covers 12 residues. Trimming took off 3 bases at V and 5 bases at J, with 7 bases between the two ends. From germline, CDR1 is SQVTM and CDR2 ANQGSEA. CDR3 in amino acids: CSVDRQTGELFF. The CDR3 bases are TGCAGCGTTGATAGACAGACCGGGGAGCTGTTTTTT.

The genes are TRBV2 and TRBJ2-1; 7 nucleotides agree with TRBD1. Germline V gene sequence: CDR1 SNHLY, CDR2 FYNNEI. V shed 6 bases, J shed 5 bases, and the junction held 10 bases outside the gene matches. This CDR3 is built from 15 residues. The CDR3 region is CASRGRAQGDNEQFF. CDR3 bases: TGTGCCAGCAGGGGACGAGCCCAGGGGGACAATGAGCAGTTCTTC. Full variable domain (remainder filled in from reference TRBV2 and TRBJ2-1): EPEVTQTPSHQVTQMGQEVILRCVPISNHLYFYWYRQILGQKVEFLVSFYNNEISEKSEIFDDQFSVERPDGSNFTLKIRSTKLEDSAMYFCASRGRAQGDNEQFFGPGTRLTVL.

The V gene is TRBV28, the J gene TRBJ2-3; D gene uncertain. CDR3 size: 14 residues. The ends were cut back, 11 bases at V and 1 base at J, with 16 bases in the middle. In germline, CDR1 is MDHEN, CDR2 SYDVKM. The CDR3 region is CAARTVSGTDTQYF. The CDR3 DNA sequence: TGTGCCGCCCGAACCGTGAGTGGCACAGATACGCAGTATTTT.

This chain uses TRBV2 with TRBJ2-2, with D perhaps matching TRBD2 (6 bases). This CDR3 is built from 13 residues. Per the germline V gene, CDR1 is SNHLY and CDR2 is FYNNEI. Trimming removed 2 bases at V and 5 bases at J, with 6 bases between. In nucleotides, the CDR3 is TGTGCCAGCAGTGAACGGGGGACCGGGGAGCTGTTTTTT. It codes for CASSERGTGELFF.

This chain links TRBV7-2 with TRBJ1-1; D gene unclear. The CDR3 consists of 16 residues. Looked up from germline, CDR1 is SGHTA and CDR2 is FQGNSA. V dropped 1 base and J dropped 1 base, with 13 bases sitting between them. For the CDR3, the DNA is TGTGCCAGCAGCTTAGTTAGATCTCGTGAGAACACTGAAGCTTTCTTT. It encodes CASSLVRSRENTEAFF.

V usage is TRBV5-1 and J usage is TRBJ2-3, with D perhaps TRBD2 (6 bases). Germline assignment: CDR1 SGHRS and CDR2 YFSETQ. The ends were cut back, 0 bases at V and 0 bases at J, with 11 bases in the middle. The length of the CDR3 is 16 residues. CDR3: CASSLGGVLSTDTQYF. CDR3 bases: TGCGCCAGCAGCTTGGGGGGGGTTCTAAGCACAGATACGCAGTATTTT. The whole variable domain, filled in from reference TRBV5-1 and TRBJ2-3, reads KAGVTQTPRYLIKTRGQQVTLSCSPISGHRSVSWYQQTPGQGLQFLFEYFSETQRNKGNFPGRFSGRQFSNSRSEMNVSTLELGDSALYLCASSLGGVLSTDTQYFGPGTRLTVL.

This sequence joins TRBV19 and TRBJ1-2, with 7 bases matching TRBD1. Trimming took 10 bases from V and 5 from J; bases not matched to a gene: 13. Germline V gene data show CDR1 as LNHDA and CDR2 as SQIVND (reference sequence). The CDR3 spans 14 residues. This CDR3 reads CATSRGRGTYGYTF. Here the CDR3 DNA reads TGTGCCACCAGCCGTGGCAGGGGGACGTATGGCTACACCTTC.

The rearrangement links TRBV5-1 to TRBJ2-7, with TRBD2 matching over 7 bases. This CDR3 spans 13 amino acids. Germline CDR1 reads SGHRS; CDR2 reads YFSETQ. Trimming at V came to 3 bases and at J to 5 bases, leaving 5 bases not matched to a gene. CDR3 residues: CASSWRRGNEQYF. Here the CDR3 DNA reads TGCGCCAGCAGCTGGCGGCGGGGGAACGAGCAGTACTTC.

The J gene is TRBJ2-3, the V gene TRBV5-1; 10 bases are shared with TRBD2. The junction had 19 bases not matched to a gene; V was cut back by 4 bases and J by 2 bases. The CDR3 has 20 amino acids. Germline CDR1 and CDR2: SGHRS and YFSETQ. The CDR3, as DNA: TGCGCCAGCAGCCCGAGGCCCTTATCGAGACTAGCGGGCCACACAGATACGCAGTATTTT. It translates to CASSPRPLSRLAGHTDTQYF. Supplemented by reference TRBV5-1 and TRBJ2-3, the full variable domain reads KAGVTQTPRYLIKTRGQQVTLSCSPISGHRSVSWYQQTPGQGLQFLFEYFSETQRNKGNFPGRFSGRQFSNSRSEMNVSTLELGDSALYLCASSPRPLSRLAGHTDTQYFGPGTRLTVL.

The chain carries TRBV2 and TRBJ2-2; D remains unclear. Germline V gives CDR1 SNHLY, CDR2 FYNNEI. The CDR3 runs to 14 residues. Trimming removed 2 bases from V and 7 bases from J, with 11 bases in between. CDR3 region: CASSERQVSGELFF. The DNA for the CDR3 is TGTGCCAGCAGTGAAAGGCAGGTTAGCGGGGAGCTGTTTTTT.

The rearrangement joins TRBV7-9 to TRBJ1-5; the D gene is possibly TRBD1 (5 bases). This CDR3 has 14 amino acids. Germline CDR1 and CDR2: SEHNR and FQNEAQ (reference sequence). The V and J ends lost 5 bases and 7 bases respectively, with 15 bases between them. DNA of the CDR3: TGTGCCAGCAGCCCACCAGGGAGGCGGCAGCCCCAGCATTTT. Translation: CASSPPGRRQPQHF.

This sequence joins TRBV29-1 and TRBJ1-5; 7 nucleotides agree with TRBD1. The CDR3 consists of 11 residues. The germline V gene encodes CDR1 SQVTM and CDR2 ANQGSEA. With 5 bases clipped from V and 11 bases from J, the junction kept 6 bases outside the gene matches. The CDR3 region has the DNA TGCAGCGTTCGTCAGGGACAGTCCCAGCATTTT. Its protein product is CSVRQGQSQHF.